Listed here are 14 T cell receptor beta chains from one sample, sequenced in a study of metastatic and nonmetastatic thyroid tumors. Patients had received no treatment of any kind before thyroid surgery. Using MiXCR, TCRdb reanalyzed the PCR reads. Among about 50,000 clones listed, around 4% were seen once. The material sequenced was blood. The source of these receptors is a female donor with papillary thyroid cancer or a benign thyroid nodule (not recorded which). Some clones in this sample may be carry-over from other donors' samples.

This clone was counted a few times. The V gene is TRBV6-2 or TRBV6-3, the J gene TRBJ1-1, with D maybe TRBD1 (6 bases). V lost 7 bases and J 6 bases, leaving 15 bases between the germline ends. CDR1 MNHEY and CDR2 SVGEGT come from the germline V gene. The CDR3 length is 13 residues. In DNA, the CDR3 is TGTGCCAGCATATTGGGACAATTCTCTGAAGCTTTCTTT. Its translation is CASILGQFSEAFF.

There are a few counts of this clone. This sequence joins TRBV20-1 and TRBJ2-1; 7 bases line up with TRBD2. The CDR3 spans 17 residues. Germline CDR1 DFQATT, CDR2 SNEGSKA (reference sequence). Unmatched junction bases numbered 9, after V lost 0 bases and J lost 1 base. The DNA of the CDR3 is TGCAGTGCTAGAGAGTTGGCTAGCGGTACTTCCTACAATGAGCAGTTCTTC. It yields the protein CSARELASGTSYNEQFF.

About this clone itself: This sequence may be a read error, since a much larger clone differs from it by one base. This likely comes from a read error, as the CDR3 has no conserved phenylalanine or tryptophan at its end. V and J are TRBV20-1 and TRBJ2-7; 8 nucleotides align to TRBD1. The CDR3 spans 17 residues. CDR1 DFQATT and CDR2 SNEGSKA come from the germline V gene (reference sequence). V gave up 1 base and J gave up 3 bases; unmatched junction bases: 14. CDR3 region: CSARAQRKQGVGYEQYL. For the CDR3, the DNA is TGCAGTGCTAGAGCCCAAAGAAAACAGGGGGTTGGCTACGAGCAGTACCTC.

This clone was recorded many times. The chain employs TRBV6-5 and TRBJ1-5; tentatively, D is TRBD1 (6 bases). This CDR3 has 15 amino acids. Trimming pared 0 bases from V and 2 bases from J, leaving 8 bases between. Per germline, CDR1 MNHEY and CDR2 SVGAGI. The CDR3 here is CASSYSTGGNQPQHF. CDR3 nucleotides: TGTGCCAGCAGTTACTCGACAGGAGGCAATCAGCCCCAGCATTTT.

The chain joins TRBV5-4 to TRBJ2-1, with D unresolved. The CDR3 is 14 residues long. In germline, CDR1 is SGHNT, CDR2 YYREEE (reference sequence). Trimming removed 4 bases from V and 10 bases from J, with 18 bases in between. CDR3 residues: CASSPGVATEEQFF. Here the CDR3 DNA reads TGTGCCAGCAGCCCGGGTGTCGCGACTGAGGAGCAGTTCTTC.

In DNA, the CDR3 is TGTGCCAGCAGTTTGTACAGAGGTGATCAGTTCTTC. Residues: CASSLYRGDQFF. The chain carries TRBV6-5 and TRBJ2-1; no definite D call. CDR3 length: 12 residues. Trimming shortened V by 4 bases and J by 13 bases, and 14 bases separated the two germline ends. Germline CDR1 reads MNHEY; CDR2 reads SVGAGI.

The CDR3 nucleotides read TGTGCCAGCAGTTTAACCCTGACCGGGACAGGGAACGAGCAGTACTTC. Its protein product is CASSLTLTGTGNEQYF. The genes are TRBV27 and TRBJ2-7; TRBD1 aligns across 9 bases. The trim removed 2 bases at V and 5 bases at J, leaving 10 bases unmatched. There are 16 residues in the CDR3. From germline, CDR1 is MNHEY and CDR2 SMNVEV (reference sequence).

In its sample, this clone was seen many times. The rearrangement uses TRBV19 and TRBJ2-5; a weak D match, TRBD2 (7 bases). The CDR3 consists of 16 residues. V shed 4 bases and J shed 7 bases, with 22 bases lying between them. Germline-derived CDR1 and CDR2 are LNHDA and SQIVND (reference sequence). The CDR3 coding sequence is TGTGCCAGTAGTACAGGACTGGCGGGGGCTCTGGGGACCCAGTACTTC. As protein: CASSTGLAGALGTQYF.

This clone was counted between two and nine times. The V and J genes are TRBV5-1 and TRBJ2-1; 13 bases are a match to TRBD2. The CDR3 is made up of 17 amino acids. The trim removed 1 base at V and 6 bases at J, leaving 7 bases unmatched. Germline loops: CDR1 SGHRS, CDR2 YFSETQ. Here the CDR3 reads CASSLTRTSGSGNEQFF. CDR3 nucleotides: TGCGCCAGCAGCTTGACCAGGACTAGCGGGAGTGGCAATGAGCAGTTCTTC.

Concerning this clone itself: At one boundary the junction diverges from the germline segment, which might be a read error. This chain uses TRBV9 with TRBJ2-3; tentatively, D is TRBD2 (6 bases). The CDR3 length is 17 residues. The V gene's germline CDR1 is SGDLS and CDR2 YYNGEE. In DNA, the CDR3 is TGTGCCAGCAGAGTAGGCGGGGACCACCCTAGCACAGATACACAGTATTTT. This codes for CASRVGGDHPSTDTQYF.

Many counts were recorded for this clone. The chain carries TRBV19 and TRBJ2-1; D assignment may be TRBD1 or TRBD2 (5 bases each). The CDR3 is 13 residues long. Deletions cut 9 bases from V and 5 bases from J, with 14 bases between. Germline-derived CDR1 and CDR2 are LNHDA and SQIVND (reference sequence). The CDR3 reads CASGTQGDNEQFF. In nucleotides, the CDR3 is TGTGCCAGCGGGACGCAAGGGGACAATGAGCAGTTCTTC.

This clone was counted only a few times. The chain's CDR3 is CASSITGGNEQFF. CDR3 nucleotide sequence: TGTGCCAGTAGTATAACAGGGGGAAATGAGCAGTTCTTC. V and J are TRBV19 and TRBJ2-1, with 8 bases identical to TRBD1. Trimming removed 2 bases from V and 7 bases from J; junction bases left unmatched: 1. Germline CDR1 and CDR2: LNHDA and SQIVND (reference sequence). This CDR3 is 13 amino acids long.

This clone was recorded a few times. The rearrangement joins TRBV7-2 to TRBJ1-2, with D uncertain. V dropped 10 bases and J dropped 3 bases, with 18 bases sitting between them. Germline V gene lookup returns CDR1 SGHTA and CDR2 FQGNSA. This CDR3 region has 14 residues. Written as DNA, the CDR3 is TGTGCCATCCCCTTTTGGCCCACAGACTATGGCTACACCTTC. It codes for CAIPFWPTDYGYTF.

This clone came up a few times. Being one base from a much bigger clone, this may be a read error. The rearrangement links TRBV5-1 to TRBJ2-7; no clear D. The CDR3 length is 15 residues. Trimming cost V 4 bases and J 3 bases, with 17 bases left between them. Germline V gene lookup returns CDR1 SGHRS and CDR2 YFSETQ. The CDR3 loop is CASSVAHGLVYEQYF. CDR3 DNA: TGCGCCAGCAGCGTGGCGCATGGGTTGGTCTACGAGCAGTACTTC.